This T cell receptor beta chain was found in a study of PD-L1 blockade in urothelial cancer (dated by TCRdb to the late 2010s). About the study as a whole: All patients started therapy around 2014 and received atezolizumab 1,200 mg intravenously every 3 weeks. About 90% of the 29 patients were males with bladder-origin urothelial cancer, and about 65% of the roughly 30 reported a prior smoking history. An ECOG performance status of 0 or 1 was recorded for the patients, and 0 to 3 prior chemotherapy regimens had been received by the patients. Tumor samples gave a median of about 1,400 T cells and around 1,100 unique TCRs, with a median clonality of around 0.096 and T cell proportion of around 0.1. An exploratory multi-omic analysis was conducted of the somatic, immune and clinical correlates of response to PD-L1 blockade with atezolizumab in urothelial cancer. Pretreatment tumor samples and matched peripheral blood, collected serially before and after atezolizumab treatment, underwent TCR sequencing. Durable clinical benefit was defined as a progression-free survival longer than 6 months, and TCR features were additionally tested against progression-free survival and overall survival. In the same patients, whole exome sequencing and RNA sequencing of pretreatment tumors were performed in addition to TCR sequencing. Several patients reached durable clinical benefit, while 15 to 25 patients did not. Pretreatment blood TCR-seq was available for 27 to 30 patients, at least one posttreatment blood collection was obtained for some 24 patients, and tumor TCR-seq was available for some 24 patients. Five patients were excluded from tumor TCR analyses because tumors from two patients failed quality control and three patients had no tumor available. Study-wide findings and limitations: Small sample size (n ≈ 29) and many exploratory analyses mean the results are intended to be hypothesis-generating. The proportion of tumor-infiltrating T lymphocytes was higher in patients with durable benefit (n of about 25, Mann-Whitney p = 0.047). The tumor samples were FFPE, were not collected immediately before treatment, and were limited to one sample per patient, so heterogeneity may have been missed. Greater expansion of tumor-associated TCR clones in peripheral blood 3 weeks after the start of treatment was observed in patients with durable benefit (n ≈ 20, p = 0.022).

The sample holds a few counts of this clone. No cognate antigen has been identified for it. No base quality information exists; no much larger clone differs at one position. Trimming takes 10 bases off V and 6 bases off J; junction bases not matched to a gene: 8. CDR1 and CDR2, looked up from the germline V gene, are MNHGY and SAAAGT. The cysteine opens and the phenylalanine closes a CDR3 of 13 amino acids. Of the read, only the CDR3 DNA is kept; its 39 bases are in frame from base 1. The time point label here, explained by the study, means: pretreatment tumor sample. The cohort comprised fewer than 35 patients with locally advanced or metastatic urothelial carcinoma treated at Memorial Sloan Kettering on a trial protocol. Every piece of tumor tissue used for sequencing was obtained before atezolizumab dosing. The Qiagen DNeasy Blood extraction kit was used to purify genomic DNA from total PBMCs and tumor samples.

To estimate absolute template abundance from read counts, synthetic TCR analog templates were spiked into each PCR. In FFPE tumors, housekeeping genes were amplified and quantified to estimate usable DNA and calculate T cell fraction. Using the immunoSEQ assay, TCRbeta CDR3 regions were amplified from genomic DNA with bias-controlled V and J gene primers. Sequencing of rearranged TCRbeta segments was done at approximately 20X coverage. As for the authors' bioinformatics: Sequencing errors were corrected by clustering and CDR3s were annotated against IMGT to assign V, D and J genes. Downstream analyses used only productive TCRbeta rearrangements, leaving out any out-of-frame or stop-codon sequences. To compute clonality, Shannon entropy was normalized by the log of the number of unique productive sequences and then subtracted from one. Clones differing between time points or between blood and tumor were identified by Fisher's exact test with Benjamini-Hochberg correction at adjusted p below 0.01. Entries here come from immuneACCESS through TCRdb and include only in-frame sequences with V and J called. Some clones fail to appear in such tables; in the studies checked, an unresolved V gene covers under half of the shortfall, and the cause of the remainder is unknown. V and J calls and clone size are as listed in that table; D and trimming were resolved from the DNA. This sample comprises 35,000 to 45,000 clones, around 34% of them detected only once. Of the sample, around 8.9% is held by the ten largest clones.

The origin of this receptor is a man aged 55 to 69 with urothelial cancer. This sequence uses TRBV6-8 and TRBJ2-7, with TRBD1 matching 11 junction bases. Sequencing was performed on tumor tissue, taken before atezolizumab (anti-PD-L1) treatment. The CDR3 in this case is CATSLGQGGEQYF. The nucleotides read TGTGCCACATCCCTGGGACAGGGGGGCGAGCAGTACTTC.